The clone carrying this T cell receptor (beta chain) was counted between two and nine times. Its antigen is unknown. Time point indicated: persistent/refractory GD, antithyroid drugs over 5 years with positive TRAb. After RNA was extracted from PBMCs, the TCR library was made from it. Graves' disease diagnosis used American Thyroid Association guidelines. Peripheral blood, at 8 to 9 milliliters, went into EDTA tubes. This record comes from a study of regulatory T cells in long-lasting Graves disease. Study results and caveats: Researchers reported studying only peripheral blood, not thyroid tissue. Patients with persistent disease showed a bias toward TRBV28, TRBJ1-2 and TRBJ2-5.

CDR3-region Arm-PCR and iRepertoire HTBI primers produced the TCR beta libraries. TCRdb reprocessed the multiplex PCR reads with MiXCR, giving one entry per CDR3 protein. The repertoire consists of some 330,000 distinct CDR3 sequences, with roughly 24% occurring once and the leading ten covering around 30%. V lost 5 bases and J lost 5, with 13 bases in between. Germline CDR1 SGHKS, CDR2 YYEKEE (reference sequence). This CDR3 region has 13 residues. The chain recombines TRBV5-5 with TRBJ1-2; weak D call: TRBD1 (5 bases). This specimen consisted of peripheral blood mononuclear cells (PBMCs), obtained when the disease was refractory, from a patient treated with antithyroid drugs. This clonotype was sampled from a middle-aged woman with Graves disease. The CDR3 bases are TGTGCCAGCAGAAGTCCGGGGGGGTATGGCTACACCTTC. Translation gives CASRSPGGYGYTF.